Each of the 10 T cell receptor beta chains below was sequenced from the same sample in a study of cytomegalovirus exposure and HLA in healthy donors. Only in-frame clones appear in the TCRdb table, and some are missing; sequencing was by immunoSEQ multiplex PCR. The sample has under 200,000 clones, roughly 90% seen once. Sequencing was carried out using PBMCs. All receptors derive from a woman younger than 45 in good health and CMV-seronegative.

The chain carries TRBV20-1 and TRBJ2-5; D remains ambiguous. CDR3 length: 11 amino acids. Trimming removed 0 bases from V and 2 bases from J, with 1 base in between. CDR1 and CDR2 (germline): DFQATT, SNEGSKA (reference sequence). As DNA, the CDR3 is TGCAGTGCTAGAGAACAAGAGACCCAGTACTTC. The encoded protein is CSAREQETQYF.

This chain links TRBV12-5 with TRBJ2-5; D is ambiguous. The ends were cut back, 2 bases at V and 1 base at J, with 8 bases in the middle. The CDR3 has 14 amino acids. Germline V gene data show CDR1 as LGHNT and CDR2 as FRNRAP. CDR3 region: CASGLTNSQETQYF. The CDR3 DNA follows: TGTGCTAGTGGTTTGACGAACAGCCAAGAGACCCAGTACTTC.

The CDR3 DNA reads TGTGCCAGCAGCTTTACCGGGACGAGTGCTGGAAACACCATATATTTT. Translated, it gives CASSFTGTSAGNTIYF. The V call is TRBV5-6, the J call TRBJ1-3, with D maybe TRBD1 (5 bases). CDR1 SGHDT and CDR2 YYEEEE come from the germline V gene. The CDR3 covers 16 residues. The V end was cut by 2 bases, the J end by 2 bases, with 14 bases between.

The sample holds a few counts of this clone. The V gene is TRBV9, the J gene TRBJ2-5; maybe TRBD1 (5 bases). V was cut by 1 base and J by 2 bases, with 9 bases left in between. The CDR3 is 14 residues long. Germline assignment: CDR1 SGDLS and CDR2 YYNGEE. Written as DNA, the CDR3 is TGTGCCAGCAGCGTAACTCCAGGGCAAGAGACCCAGTACTTC. Its translation: CASSVTPGQETQYF.

The sample holds one count of this clone. The chain recombines TRBV5-1 with TRBJ1-6; the match to TRBD1 covers 10 bases. J gave up 7 bases and V 0 bases, and 4 bases lay outside the gene matches. CDR1 and CDR2 (germline): SGHRS, YFSETQ. The CDR3 totals 16 residues. The CDR3 DNA sequence: TGCGCCAGCAGCTTGGACGGACAGGGGGTCAATTCACCCCTCCACTTT. Translating it yields CASSLDGQGVNSPLHF.

This chain uses TRBV27 with TRBJ1-2; TRBD1 matches 8 bases. The CDR3 has 16 amino acids. From germline, CDR1 is MNHEY and CDR2 SMNVEV (reference sequence). V shed 5 bases and J 4 bases; nucleotides not matched to a gene: 12. In DNA, the CDR3 is TGTGCCAGCAGTAAGAGGACCCCGGGACAGGTCTATGGCTACACCTTC. It is translated as CASSKRTPGQVYGYTF.

The chain is built from TRBV5-4 and TRBJ1-5; D is unclear. This CDR3 is 14 amino acids long. The V and J ends lost 0 bases and 1 base respectively, with 5 bases between them. Looked up from germline, CDR1 is SGHNT and CDR2 is YYREEE (reference sequence). The CDR3 nucleotides are TGTGCCAGCAGCTTGGGGCAGAGCAATCAGCCCCAGCATTTT. Translation gives CASSLGQSNQPQHF.

The rearrangement joins TRBV6-6 to TRBJ1-1; D might be TRBD1 (6 bases). The length of the CDR3 is 13 residues. V was shortened by 7 bases and J by 6 bases, with 15 bases between the two germline ends. CDR1 and CDR2 from the germline V gene are MNHNY and SVGAGI (reference sequence). In DNA, the CDR3 is TGTGCCAGCACCTACGGACAGATGGCTGAAGCTTTCTTT. It yields the protein CASTYGQMAEAFF.

This chain joins TRBV7-2 and TRBJ1-6; D might be TRBD1 (6 bases). The ends were cut back, 5 bases at V and 7 bases at J, with 15 bases in the middle. The CDR3 has 15 amino acids. CDR1 and CDR2 from the germline V gene are SGHTA and FQGNSA. The CDR3 DNA sequence: TGTGCCAGCAGCGACAACAGGGCTGGAAATTCACCCCTCCACTTT. The encoded protein is CASSDNRAGNSPLHF.

The rearrangement joins TRBV7-2 to TRBJ1-1, with D possibly being TRBD1 (6 bases). Germline V gene sequence: CDR1 SGHTA, CDR2 FQGNSA. This CDR3 is built from 15 residues. V shed 5 bases and J shed 7 bases, with 20 bases lying between them. This CDR3 reads CASSLLGHLVGEAFF. The CDR3 DNA reads TGTGCCAGCAGCCTACTGGGACACTTGGTCGGTGAAGCTTTCTTT.